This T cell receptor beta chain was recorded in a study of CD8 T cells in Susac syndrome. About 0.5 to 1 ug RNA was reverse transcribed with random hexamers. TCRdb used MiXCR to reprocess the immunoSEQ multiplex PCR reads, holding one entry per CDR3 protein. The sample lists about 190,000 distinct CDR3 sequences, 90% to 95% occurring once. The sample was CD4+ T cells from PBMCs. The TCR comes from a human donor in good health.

CDR3 sequence: CASSGRGETNTIYF. The DNA of the CDR3 is TGTGCCAGCAGTGGCCGCGGAGAGACAAACACCATATATTTT. J is TRBJ1-3 and V is TRBV7-9; D remains unclear. CDR1 is SEHNR, CDR2 FQNEAQ, per germline (reference sequence). V was shortened by 6 bases and J by 6 bases, with 15 bases between the two germline ends. The CDR3 has 14 amino acids.